A single sample is the source of the 22 T cell receptor beta chains below, sequenced in a study of T cell changes during pregnancy in multiple sclerosis. TCRdb's table, derived via immunoSEQ multiplex PCR, lists solely in-frame clones and lacks some. This repertoire shows about 75,000 clones, 70% to 90% found once; its top ten account for roughly 1%. This specimen was peripheral blood, taken in the first trimester of pregnancy. The source is a female donor in good health, enrolled as a control in a pregnancy study.

In its sample, this clone was seen a few times. V is TRBV27 and J is TRBJ2-3; tentatively, D is TRBD2 (7 bases). The V and J ends lost 2 bases and 3 bases respectively, with 15 bases between them. This CDR3 contains 16 residues. Germline V gene lookup returns CDR1 MNHEY and CDR2 SMNVEV (reference sequence). CDR3 DNA: TGTGCCAGCAGTTTAGGGGGGGCAGGGGCGACAGATACGCAGTATTTT. Translation gives CASSLGGAGATDTQYF.

The chain employs TRBV5-5 and TRBJ1-3, with D possibly matching TRBD1 (5 bases). There are 16 residues in the CDR3. Trimming took 0 bases from V and 3 from J, leaving 13 bases between them. CDR1 and CDR2 from the germline V gene are SGHKS and YYEKEE (reference sequence). This CDR3 reads CASSLVGQGGGNTIYF. As DNA, the CDR3 is TGTGCCAGCAGCTTGGTGGGGCAGGGAGGTGGAAACACCATATATTTT. The complete variable domain, with remaining parts taken from reference TRBV5-5 and TRBJ1-3, reads DAGVTQSPTHLIKTRGQQVTLRCSPISGHKSVSWYQQVLGQGPQFIFQYYEKEERGRGNFPDRFSARQFPNYSSELNVNALLLGDSALYLCASSLVGQGGGNTIYFGEGSWLTVV.

The gene calls are TRBV13 and TRBJ1-2; D may be TRBD1 (5 bases). Germline V lookup: CDR1 PRHDT, CDR2 FYEKMQ (reference sequence). CDR3 length equals 15 residues. V gave up 5 bases and J gave up 7 bases, with 20 bases separating them. The CDR3 protein is CASSLKPGSSSGYTF. For the CDR3, the DNA is TGTGCCAGCAGCCTGAAACCAGGGTCTTCTAGTGGCTACACCTTC.

The chain couples TRBV7-2 to TRBJ2-7, with 8 bases lining up with TRBD1. The germline CDR1 and CDR2 sequences are SGHTA and FQGNSA. V lost 5 bases, J lost 3 bases, and 9 bases stayed unmatched. The CDR3 is 15 amino acids. CDR3 sequence reads: CASSLAGQGYYEQYF. The CDR3 nucleotides read TGTGCCAGCAGCCTCGCTGGACAGGGATACTACGAGCAGTACTTC.

The DNA for the CDR3 is TGTGCCAGCAGCCTAGGGAGGGGAACTCTTGGTCAAGAGCAGTACTTC. The encoded protein is CASSLGRGTLGQEQYF. This rearrangement joins TRBV7-2 to TRBJ2-7; 7 bases are shared with TRBD2. Germline V lookup: CDR1 SGHTA, CDR2 FQGNSA. The CDR3 runs to 16 residues. The V and J ends lost 5 bases and 7 bases, in that order; junction bases with no gene match: 17.

This chain connects TRBV5-1 to TRBJ2-1; the D gene is possibly TRBD2 (6 bases). The germline V gene encodes CDR1 SGHRS and CDR2 YFSETQ. The CDR3 length is 15 residues. Trimming took 0 bases from V and 3 from J, leaving 10 bases between them. For the CDR3, the DNA is TGCGCCAGCAGCTTGGCAGGGAGGCGCTACAATGAGCAGTTCTTC. Translated, it gives CASSLAGRRYNEQFF.

This clone came up a few times. The chain has TRBV7-6 and TRBJ2-5; D gene unclear. The germline V and J ends were trimmed by 7 bases and 5 bases, with 14 bases remaining between them. Germline CDR1 reads SGHVS; CDR2 reads FNYEAQ. The CDR3 contains 13 residues. CDR3 DNA: TGTGCCAGCACCAACCCCGATCGGGAGACCCAGTACTTC. Translating it yields CASTNPDRETQYF.

The rearrangement uses TRBV28 and TRBJ1-2; tentatively, D is TRBD1 (6 bases). Per the germline V gene, CDR1 is MDHEN and CDR2 is SYDVKM. The ends were cut back, 2 bases at V and 3 bases at J, with 19 bases in the middle. The CDR3 spans 17 residues. The CDR3 bases are TGTGCCAGCAGTTTACCCCTTTATAATGGACAGTACTATGGCTACACCTTC. It translates to CASSLPLYNGQYYGYTF.

This clone showed up just a few times. The chain recombines TRBV23-1 with TRBJ1-2, with D possibly matching TRBD1 (5 bases). TRBV23-1 qualifies as an ORF whose function is uncertain. V shed 5 bases and J shed 8 bases, with 12 bases lying between them. The CDR3 covers 12 residues. CDR3 amino acids: CASSADRGGYTF. In DNA form, the CDR3 reads TGCGCCAGCAGTGCGGATAGGGGCGGCTACACCTTC.

This chain joins TRBV5-8 and TRBJ1-5, with D tentatively TRBD1 (5 bases). The germline CDR1 and CDR2 sequences are SGHTS and YDEGEE. This CDR3 has 15 amino acids. V was cut by 0 bases and J by 3 bases, with 10 bases left in between. CDR3 nucleotides: TGTGCCAGCAGCTTGGCCAGGGCCTCCAATCAGCCCCAGCATTTT. This codes for CASSLARASNQPQHF.

The rearrangement joins TRBV28 to TRBJ2-4, with 12 bases fitting TRBD2. J gave up 0 bases and V 6 bases, and 3 bases lay outside the gene matches. The CDR3 consists of 16 residues. Germline V gene lookup returns CDR1 MDHEN and CDR2 SYDVKM. The CDR3 protein is CASSSSGRGAKNIQYF. DNA for the CDR3: TGTGCCAGCAGCTCTAGCGGGAGGGGAGCCAAAAACATTCAGTACTTC.

The chain has TRBV18 and TRBJ1-1; no clear D. Trimming stripped 5 bases from V and 2 bases from J, with 18 bases between. There are 16 residues in the CDR3. Germline values: CDR1 KGHSH, CDR2 LQKENI. This chain's CDR3 is CASSSGAPRLNTEAFF. The CDR3 nucleotides read TGTGCCAGCTCATCAGGAGCACCCCGACTAAACACTGAAGCTTTCTTT.

This chain connects TRBV30 to TRBJ2-7; 8 positions match TRBD2. The CDR3 consists of 11 residues. Trimming at V came to 3 bases and at J to 6 bases, leaving 1 base not matched to a gene. CDR1 and CDR2 from the germline V gene are GTSNPN and SVGIG (reference sequence). For the CDR3, the DNA is TGTGCCTGGAGCGGGAGGGGCGAGCAGTACTTC. Translation gives CAWSGRGEQYF.

CDR3 sequence (DNA): TGTGCCAGCAGTGAACTAAGCGGGAGAGGCACCGGGGAGCTGTTTTTT. Translating gives CASSELSGRGTGELFF. The chain combines TRBV6-1 with TRBJ2-2; 8 bases match TRBD2. The V and J ends lost 2 bases and 4 bases, in that order; junction bases with no gene match: 6. This CDR3 contains 16 residues. Germline-derived CDR1 and CDR2 are MNHNS and SASEGT.

The chain has TRBV6-5 and TRBJ1-1; D not resolved. Germline V gene lookup returns CDR1 MNHEY and CDR2 SVGAGI. V shed 0 bases and J shed 4 bases, with 9 bases lying between them. CDR3 size: 14 residues. This chain's CDR3 is CASSYSTPLTEAFF. For the CDR3, the DNA is TGTGCCAGCAGTTACTCGACACCTCTCACTGAAGCTTTCTTT.

The chain carries TRBV7-2 and TRBJ1-1, with D possibly TRBD1 on 6 matching bases. The germline V and J ends were trimmed by 0 bases and 6 bases, with 14 bases remaining between them. The germline CDR1 and CDR2 sequences are SGHTA and FQGNSA. The CDR3 runs 15 residues. The CDR3 nucleotides are TGTGCCAGCAGCTTAGCAGCGGGGGGCCCTGCTGAAGCTTTCTTT. It is translated as CASSLAAGGPAEAFF.

The chain couples TRBV11-2 to TRBJ2-1; 8 nucleotides agree with TRBD2. V trimming: 3 bases; J trimming: 6 bases; junction bases outside the gene matches: 7. This CDR3 has 15 residues. From germline, CDR1 is SGHAT and CDR2 FQNNGV. DNA for the CDR3: TGTGCCAGCAGCTTTAATGGGCGGGAGGTCAATGAGCAGTTCTTC. It yields the protein CASSFNGREVNEQFF.

Concerning this clone itself: At the DNA level, this CDR3 is encoded by other sequences in the same sample as well. The J gene is TRBJ2-7, the V gene TRBV5-1, with 7 bases aligning to TRBD2. The V gene end was trimmed by 0 bases and the J gene end by 1 base; junction bases not matched to a gene: 4. This CDR3 has 15 residues. The germline V gene encodes CDR1 SGHRS and CDR2 YFSETQ. CDR3 bases: TGCGCCAGCAGCTTGGGGTGGGGGGGATCCTACGAGCAGTACTTC. It specifies CASSLGWGGSYEQYF.

V gene TRBV5-4 combines with J gene TRBJ2-1, with 8 nucleotides matching TRBD2. The CDR3 runs 16 residues. With 5 bases clipped from V and 7 bases from J, the junction kept 14 bases outside the gene matches. Germline V gene lookup returns CDR1 SGHNT and CDR2 YYREEE (reference sequence). The CDR3 coding sequence is TGTGCCAGCAGTCAAAAGGCGGGAGGACTCGGTAATGAGCAGTTCTTC. Its translation is CASSQKAGGLGNEQFF.

This clone is deemed medium-sized. This chain uses TRBV11-2 with TRBJ2-2; D is perhaps TRBD1 (7 bases). CDR1 is SGHAT, CDR2 FQNNGV, per germline. Deletions cut 5 bases from V and 6 bases from J, with 16 bases between. CDR3 length: 15 amino acids. Written as DNA, the CDR3 is TGTGCCAGCAGCCCTCAGGGGGGTAGGGCCGGGGAGCTGTTTTTT. It is translated as CASSPQGGRAGELFF.

This clone was observed once. The chain carries TRBV18 and TRBJ1-2; TRBD1 matches 8 bases. Germline V gene data show CDR1 as KGHSH and CDR2 as LQKENI. CDR3 length: 15 residues. J lost 4 bases, V lost 2 bases, and 6 bases had no gene match. The CDR3 nucleotides are TGTGCCAGCTCACCAAACGGACAGGGTCCCTATGGCTACACCTTC. This translates into CASSPNGQGPYGYTF.

The chain joins TRBV28 to TRBJ1-5, with D maybe TRBD1 (6 bases). CDR3 length: 16 amino acids. CDR1 is MDHEN and CDR2 is SYDVKM in the germline V gene. V was shortened by 6 bases and J by 0 bases, with 15 bases between the two germline ends. The CDR3 loop reads CASSPMGGPSNQPQHF. Written as DNA, the CDR3 is TGTGCCAGCAGCCCAATGGGGGGGCCTAGCAATCAGCCCCAGCATTTT.